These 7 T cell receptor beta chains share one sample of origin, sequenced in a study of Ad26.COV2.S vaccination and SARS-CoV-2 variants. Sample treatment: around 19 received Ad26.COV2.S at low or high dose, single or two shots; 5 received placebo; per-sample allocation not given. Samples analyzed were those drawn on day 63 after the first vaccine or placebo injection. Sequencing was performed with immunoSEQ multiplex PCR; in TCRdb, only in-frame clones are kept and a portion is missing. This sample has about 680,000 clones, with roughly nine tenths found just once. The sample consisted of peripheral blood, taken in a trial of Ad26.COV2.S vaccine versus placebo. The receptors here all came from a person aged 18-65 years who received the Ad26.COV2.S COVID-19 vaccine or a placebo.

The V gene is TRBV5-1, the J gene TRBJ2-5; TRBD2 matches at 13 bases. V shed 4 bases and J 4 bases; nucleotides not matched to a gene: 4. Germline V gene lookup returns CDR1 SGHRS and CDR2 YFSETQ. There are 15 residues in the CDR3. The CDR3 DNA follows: TGCGCCAGCAGCCCGGGACTAGCGGGAACAGAGACCCAGTACTTC. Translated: CASSPGLAGTETQYF.

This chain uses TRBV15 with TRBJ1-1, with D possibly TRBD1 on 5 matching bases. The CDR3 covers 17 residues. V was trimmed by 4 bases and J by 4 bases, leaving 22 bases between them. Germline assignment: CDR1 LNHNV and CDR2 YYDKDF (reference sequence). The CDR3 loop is CATSITGGSARGTEAFF. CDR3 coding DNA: TGTGCCACCAGCATTACAGGTGGCTCCGCTCGGGGCACTGAAGCTTTCTTT.

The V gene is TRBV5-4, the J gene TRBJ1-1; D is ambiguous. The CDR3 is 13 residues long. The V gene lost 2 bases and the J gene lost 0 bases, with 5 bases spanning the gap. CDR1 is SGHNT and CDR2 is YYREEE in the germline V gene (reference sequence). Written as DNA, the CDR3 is TGTGCCAGCAGCTTTACAGTGAACACTGAAGCTTTCTTT. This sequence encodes CASSFTVNTEAFF. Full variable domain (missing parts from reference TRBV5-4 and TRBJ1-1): ETGVTQSPTHLIKTRGQQVTLRCSSQSGHNTVSWYQQALGQGPQFIFQYYREEENGRGNFPPRFSGLQFPNYSSELNVNALELDDSALYLCASSFTVNTEAFFGQGTRLTVV.

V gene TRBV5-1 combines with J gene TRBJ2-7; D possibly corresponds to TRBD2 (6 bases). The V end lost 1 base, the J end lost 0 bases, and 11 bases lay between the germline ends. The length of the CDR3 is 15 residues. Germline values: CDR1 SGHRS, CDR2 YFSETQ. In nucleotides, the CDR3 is TGCGCCAGCAGCTTGTGGGGACTGTACTCCTACGAGCAGTACTTC. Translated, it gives CASSLWGLYSYEQYF.

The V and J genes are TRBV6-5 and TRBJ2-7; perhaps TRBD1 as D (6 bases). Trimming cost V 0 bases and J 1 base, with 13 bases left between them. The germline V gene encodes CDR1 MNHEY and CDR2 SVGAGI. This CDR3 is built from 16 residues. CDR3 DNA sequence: TGTGCCAGCAGTTACTCATGGGGGCTAACGTCCTACGAGCAGTACTTC. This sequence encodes CASSYSWGLTSYEQYF.

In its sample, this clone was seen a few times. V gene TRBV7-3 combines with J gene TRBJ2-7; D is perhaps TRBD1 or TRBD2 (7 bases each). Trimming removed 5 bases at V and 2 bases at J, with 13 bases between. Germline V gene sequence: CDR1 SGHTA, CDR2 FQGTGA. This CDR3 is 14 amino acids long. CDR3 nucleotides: TGTGCCAGCAGCCCTCAGGGGGGGGCCTACGAGCAGTACTTC. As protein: CASSPQGGAYEQYF.

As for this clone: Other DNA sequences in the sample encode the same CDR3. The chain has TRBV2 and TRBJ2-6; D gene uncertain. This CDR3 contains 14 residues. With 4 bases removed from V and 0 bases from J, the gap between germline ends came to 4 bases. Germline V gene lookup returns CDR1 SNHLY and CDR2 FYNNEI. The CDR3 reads CASSAYSGANVLTF. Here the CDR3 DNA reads TGTGCCAGCAGTGCTTACTCTGGGGCCAACGTCCTGACTTTC.